This T cell receptor beta chain was retrieved from a study of T cells after yellow fever vaccination. MiXCR, applied by TCRdb to the 5' RACE reads, yields one record per CDR3 protein. The sample includes some 600,000 distinct CDR3 sequences, less than 20% of them seen just once. V shed 4 bases and J shed 10 bases, with 19 bases lying between them. CDR1 and CDR2 (germline): ENHRY, SYGVKD. The CDR3 length is 14 residues. In its sample, this clonotype was seen a few times. The material sequenced was PBMCs, taken roughly 5 days after the first yellow fever vaccination. This clonotype was obtained from a man aged 18 to 29 who received the YFV17D yellow fever vaccine. The chain couples TRBV10-3 to TRBJ1-1; D unclear. The DNA for the CDR3 is TGTGCCATCAGTGCCGGCTCACAACAACCGGGAGCTTTCTTT. This codes for CAISAGSQQPGAFF.